Listed here are 4 T cell receptor beta chains from one sample, sequenced in a study of blood T cell repertoires in COVID-19. The data were produced by immunoSEQ multiplex PCR, yet TCRdb's version contains in-frame clones alone and is incomplete. The profile covers 330,000 or so clones, with about 90% appearing a single time and 3% taken by the ten largest. The specimen was PBMCs or T cells enriched from blood (not recorded which). The receptors were sampled from a woman younger than 45 who had recovered from COVID-19.

The rearrangement joins TRBV19 to TRBJ1-5; D unresolved. The germline V gene has CDR1 LNHDA and CDR2 SQIVND (reference sequence). The CDR3 is made up of 12 amino acids. Trimming removed 1 base from V and 6 bases from J, with 4 bases in between. CDR3 in amino acids: CASSIGPQPQHF. The CDR3 coding sequence is TGTGCCAGTAGTATAGGGCCTCAGCCCCAGCATTTT. The full variable domain, completed using reference TRBV19 and TRBJ1-5, is DGGITQSPKYLFRKEGQNVTLSCEQNLNHDAMYWYRQDPGQGLRLIYYSQIVNDFQKGDIAEGYSVSREKKESFPLTVTSAQKNPTAFYLCASSIGPQPQHFGDGTRLSIL.

This chain joins TRBV7-9 and TRBJ1-5, with 8 bases identical to TRBD1. J gave up 4 bases and V 4 bases, and 6 bases lay outside the gene matches. The CDR3 is made up of 15 amino acids. Germline V gives CDR1 SEHNR, CDR2 FQNEAQ (reference sequence). CDR3 residues: CASSSQDRANQPQHF. In DNA, the CDR3 is TGTGCCAGCAGCTCCCAGGACAGGGCGAATCAGCCCCAGCATTTT.

The chain is built from TRBV30 and TRBJ1-5; a possible D gene is TRBD1 (5 bases). The CDR3 is 15 amino acids. CDR1 is GTSNPN, CDR2 SVGIG, per germline (reference sequence). The V end was cut by 0 bases, the J end by 6 bases, with 15 bases between. The CDR3 spells CAWSVSQMGGQPQHF. For the CDR3, the DNA is TGTGCCTGGAGTGTATCCCAAATGGGGGGTCAGCCCCAGCATTTT.

This chain links TRBV7-9 with TRBJ2-7, with D perhaps matching TRBD2 (6 bases). Germline V gene data show CDR1 as SEHNR and CDR2 as FQNEAQ (reference sequence). The CDR3 has 12 residues. V was pared by 5 bases and J by 5 bases, with 10 bases between. The CDR3 DNA follows: TGTGCCAGCAGCCGACTAGGGGACGAGCAGTACTTC. Protein product: CASSRLGDEQYF.